This paragraph reports one T cell receptor (beta chain). Germline CDR1 reads SGHTA; CDR2 reads FQGNSA. Losses at the gene ends were 5 bases for V and 6 bases for J; bases not matched to a gene: 21. This CDR3 is 19 amino acids long. This record comes from a study of blood T cell repertoires in COVID-19. At the level of the study: Specimens from acute and convalescent COVID-19 originated in the United States, Italy and Spain. T cells, B-cell-depleted T cells, or PBMCs supplied cDNA or gDNA.

TCRdb keeps only in-frame clones here, not all; method: immunoSEQ multiplex PCR. In the table there are roughly 79,000 clones, around 82% of which are singletons. The V and J genes are TRBV7-2 and TRBJ1-2, with 10 bases identical to TRBD1. This sequence was found in a human donor in a cohort sampled during active COVID-19. Sequenced input: peripheral blood. Here the CDR3 reads CASSLHTRDRGVWINGYTF. CDR3 nucleotides: TGTGCCAGCAGCCTACACACCCGGGACAGGGGCGTTTGGATTAATGGCTACACCTTC.